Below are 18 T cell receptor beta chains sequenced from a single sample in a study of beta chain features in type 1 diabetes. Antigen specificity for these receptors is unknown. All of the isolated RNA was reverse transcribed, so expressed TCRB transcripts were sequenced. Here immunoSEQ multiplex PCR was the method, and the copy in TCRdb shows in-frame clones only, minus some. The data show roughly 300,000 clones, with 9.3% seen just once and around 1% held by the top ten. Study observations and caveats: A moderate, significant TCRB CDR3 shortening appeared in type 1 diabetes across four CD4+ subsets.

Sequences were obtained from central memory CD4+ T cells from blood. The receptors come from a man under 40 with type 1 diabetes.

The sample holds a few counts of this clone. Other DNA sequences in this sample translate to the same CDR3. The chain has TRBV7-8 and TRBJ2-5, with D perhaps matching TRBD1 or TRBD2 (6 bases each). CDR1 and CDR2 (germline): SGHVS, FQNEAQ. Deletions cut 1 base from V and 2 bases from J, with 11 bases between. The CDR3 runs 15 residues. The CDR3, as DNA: TGTGCCAGCAGCTTAGGAGGAGGGGGGCAAGAGACCCAGTACTTC. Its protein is CASSLGGGGQETQYF.

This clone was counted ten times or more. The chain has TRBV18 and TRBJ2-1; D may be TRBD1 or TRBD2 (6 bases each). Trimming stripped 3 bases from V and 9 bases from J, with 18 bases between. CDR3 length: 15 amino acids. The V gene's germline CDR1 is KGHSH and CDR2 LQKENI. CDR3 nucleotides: TGTGCCAGCTCACCGAGGGGGGCGACAATAGCTGAGCAGTTCTTC. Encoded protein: CASSPRGATIAEQFF.

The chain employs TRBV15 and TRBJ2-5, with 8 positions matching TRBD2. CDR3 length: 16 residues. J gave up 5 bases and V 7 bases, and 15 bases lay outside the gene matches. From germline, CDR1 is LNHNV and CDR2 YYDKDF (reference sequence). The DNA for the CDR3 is TGTGCCACCACCCTAAGGGAGACTAGCGTACGGGAGACCCAGTACTTC. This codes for CATTLRETSVRETQYF.

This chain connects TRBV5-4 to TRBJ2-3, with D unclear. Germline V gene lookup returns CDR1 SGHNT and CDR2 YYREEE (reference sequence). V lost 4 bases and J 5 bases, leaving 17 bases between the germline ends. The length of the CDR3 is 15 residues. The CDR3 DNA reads TGTGCCAGCAGCCTACTTGGCAGTCCGATAGATACGCAGTATTTT. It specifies CASSLLGSPIDTQYF. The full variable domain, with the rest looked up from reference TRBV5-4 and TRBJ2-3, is ETGVTQSPTHLIKTRGQQVTLRCSSQSGHNTVSWYQQALGQGPQFIFQYYREEENGRGNFPPRFSGLQFPNYSSELNVNALELDDSALYLCASSLLGSPIDTQYFGPGTRLTVL.

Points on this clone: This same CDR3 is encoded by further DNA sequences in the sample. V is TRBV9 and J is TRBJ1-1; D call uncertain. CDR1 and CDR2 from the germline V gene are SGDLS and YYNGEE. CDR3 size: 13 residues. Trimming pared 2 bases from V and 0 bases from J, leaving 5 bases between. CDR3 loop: CASSVEVNTEAFF. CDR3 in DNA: TGTGCCAGCAGCGTGGAGGTGAACACTGAAGCTTTCTTT. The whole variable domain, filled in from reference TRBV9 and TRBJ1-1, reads DSGVTQTPKHLITATGQRVTLRCSPRSGDLSVYWYQQSLDQGLQFLIQYYNGEERAKGNILERFSAQQFPDLHSELNLSSLELGDSALYFCASSVEVNTEAFFGQGTRLTVV.

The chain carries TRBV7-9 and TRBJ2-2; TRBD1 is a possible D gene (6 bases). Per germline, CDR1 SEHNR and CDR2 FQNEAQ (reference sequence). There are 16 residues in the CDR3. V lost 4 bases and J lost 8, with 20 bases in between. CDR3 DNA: TGTGCCAGCAGCTCGACGCAGACAGGCGTTCTTGGGGAGCTGTTTTTT. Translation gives CASSSTQTGVLGELFF.

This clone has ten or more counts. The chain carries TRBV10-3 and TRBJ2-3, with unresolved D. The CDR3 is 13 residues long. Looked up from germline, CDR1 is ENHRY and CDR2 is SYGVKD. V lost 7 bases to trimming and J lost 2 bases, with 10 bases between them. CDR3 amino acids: CAIKGDNTDTQYF. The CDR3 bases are TGTGCCATCAAAGGTGATAACACAGATACGCAGTATTTT.

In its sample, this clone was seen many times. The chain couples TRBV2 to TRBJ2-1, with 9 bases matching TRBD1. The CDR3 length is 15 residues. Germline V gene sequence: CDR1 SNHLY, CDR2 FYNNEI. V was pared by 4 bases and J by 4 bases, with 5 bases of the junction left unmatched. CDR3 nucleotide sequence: TGTGCCAGCAGTGTGGGACAGGGCCCTTACAATGAGCAGTTCTTC. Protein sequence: CASSVGQGPYNEQFF.

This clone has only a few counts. The CDR3 loop reads CASSPRGGTDTQYF. CDR3 DNA sequence: TGTGCCAGCAGCCCGAGGGGGGGCACAGATACGCAGTATTTT. The chain couples TRBV11-2 to TRBJ2-3; D assignment may be TRBD1 or TRBD2 (6 bases each). With 5 bases removed from V and 1 base from J, the gap between germline ends came to 10 bases. This CDR3 region has 14 residues. From germline, CDR1 is SGHAT and CDR2 FQNNGV.

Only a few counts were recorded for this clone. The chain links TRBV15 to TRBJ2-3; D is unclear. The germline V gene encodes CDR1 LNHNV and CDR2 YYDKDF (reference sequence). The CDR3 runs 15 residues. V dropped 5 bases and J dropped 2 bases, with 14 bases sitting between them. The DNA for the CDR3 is TGTGCCACCAGCGCCCAGTCAGAGTACACAGATACGCAGTATTTT. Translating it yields CATSAQSEYTDTQYF.

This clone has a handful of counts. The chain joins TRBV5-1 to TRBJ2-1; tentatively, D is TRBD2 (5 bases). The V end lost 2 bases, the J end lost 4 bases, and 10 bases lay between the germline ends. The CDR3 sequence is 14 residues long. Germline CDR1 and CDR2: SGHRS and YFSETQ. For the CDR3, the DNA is TGCGCCAGCAGCTTACGGGGAACTTACAATGAGCAGTTCTTC. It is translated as CASSLRGTYNEQFF.

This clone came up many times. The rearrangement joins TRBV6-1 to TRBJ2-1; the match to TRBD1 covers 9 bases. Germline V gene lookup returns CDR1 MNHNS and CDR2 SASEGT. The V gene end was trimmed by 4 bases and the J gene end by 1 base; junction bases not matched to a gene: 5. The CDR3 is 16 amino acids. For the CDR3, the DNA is TGTGCCAGCAGTGGAACTGGGACAGGGTCCTACAATGAGCAGTTCTTC. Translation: CASSGTGTGSYNEQFF.

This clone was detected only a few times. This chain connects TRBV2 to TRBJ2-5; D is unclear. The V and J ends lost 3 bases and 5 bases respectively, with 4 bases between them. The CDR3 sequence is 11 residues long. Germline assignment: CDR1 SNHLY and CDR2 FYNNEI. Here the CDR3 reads CASSDHETQYF. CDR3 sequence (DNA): TGTGCCAGCAGTGATCATGAGACCCAGTACTTC.

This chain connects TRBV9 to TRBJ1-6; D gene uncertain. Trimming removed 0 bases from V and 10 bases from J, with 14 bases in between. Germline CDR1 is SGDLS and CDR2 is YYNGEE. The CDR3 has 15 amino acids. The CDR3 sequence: CASSVDLRSGSPLHF. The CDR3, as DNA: TGTGCCAGCAGCGTAGATCTACGTTCGGGCTCACCCCTCCACTTT.

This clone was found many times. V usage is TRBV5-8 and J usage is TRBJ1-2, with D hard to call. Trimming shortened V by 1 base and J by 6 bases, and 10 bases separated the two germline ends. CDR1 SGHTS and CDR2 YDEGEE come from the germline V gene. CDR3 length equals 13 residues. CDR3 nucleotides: TGTGCCAGCAGCTTGTGGACCCACGATGGCTACACCTTC. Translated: CASSLWTHDGYTF.

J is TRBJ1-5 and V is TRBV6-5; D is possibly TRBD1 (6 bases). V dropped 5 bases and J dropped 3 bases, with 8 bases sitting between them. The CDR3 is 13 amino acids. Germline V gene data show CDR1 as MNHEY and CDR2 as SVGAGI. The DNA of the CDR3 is TGTGCCAGCAGTCGACAGGCCAATCAGCCCCAGCATTTT. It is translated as CASSRQANQPQHF.

CDR3 loop: CASSSLTISGNTIYF. The CDR3 region has the DNA TGTGCCAGCAGCTCCCTCACCATCTCTGGAAACACCATATATTTT. The chain is built from TRBV7-2 and TRBJ1-3; no firm D call. CDR3 length: 15 amino acids. The V gene's germline CDR1 is SGHTA and CDR2 FQGNSA. V lost 4 bases and J 0 bases, leaving 10 bases between the germline ends.

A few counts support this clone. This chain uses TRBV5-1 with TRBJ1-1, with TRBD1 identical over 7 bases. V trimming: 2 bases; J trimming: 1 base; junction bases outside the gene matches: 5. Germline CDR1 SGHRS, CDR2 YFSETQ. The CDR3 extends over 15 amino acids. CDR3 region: CASSFLTGSNTEAFF. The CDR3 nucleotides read TGCGCCAGCAGCTTCCTGACAGGGTCGAACACTGAAGCTTTCTTT.